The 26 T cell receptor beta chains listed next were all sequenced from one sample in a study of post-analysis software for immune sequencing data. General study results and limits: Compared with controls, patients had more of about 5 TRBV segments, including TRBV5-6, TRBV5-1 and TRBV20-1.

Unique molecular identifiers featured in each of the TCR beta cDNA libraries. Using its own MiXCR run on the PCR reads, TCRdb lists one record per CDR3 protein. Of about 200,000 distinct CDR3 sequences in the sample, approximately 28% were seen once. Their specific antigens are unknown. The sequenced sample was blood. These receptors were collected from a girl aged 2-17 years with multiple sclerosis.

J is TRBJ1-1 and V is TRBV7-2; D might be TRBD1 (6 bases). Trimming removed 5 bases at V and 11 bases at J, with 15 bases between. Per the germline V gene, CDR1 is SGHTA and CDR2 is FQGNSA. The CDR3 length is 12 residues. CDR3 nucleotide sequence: TGTGCCAGCAGCCCCGGACAGAGAGAGGCTTTCTTT. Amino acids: CASSPGQREAFF.

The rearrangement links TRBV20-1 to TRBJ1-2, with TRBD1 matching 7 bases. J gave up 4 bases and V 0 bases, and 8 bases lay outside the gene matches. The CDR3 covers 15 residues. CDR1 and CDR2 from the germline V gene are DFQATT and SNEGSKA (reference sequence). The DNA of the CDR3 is TGCAGTGCTAGAGATCGGGGGACAGTGAGCTATGGCTACACCTTC. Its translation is CSARDRGTVSYGYTF.

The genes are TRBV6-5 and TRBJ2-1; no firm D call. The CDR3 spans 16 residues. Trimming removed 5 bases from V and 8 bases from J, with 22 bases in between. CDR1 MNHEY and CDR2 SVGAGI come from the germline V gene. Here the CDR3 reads CASSTPGSPFGDEQFF. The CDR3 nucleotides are TGTGCCAGCAGTACCCCGGGTTCGCCTTTTGGGGATGAGCAGTTCTTC.

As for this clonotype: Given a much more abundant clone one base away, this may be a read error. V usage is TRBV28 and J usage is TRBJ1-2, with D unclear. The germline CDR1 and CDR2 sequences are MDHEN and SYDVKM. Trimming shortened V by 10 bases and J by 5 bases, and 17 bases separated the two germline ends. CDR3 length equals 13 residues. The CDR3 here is CANSLDGDYGYTF. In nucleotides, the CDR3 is TGTGCCAACAGCCTAGACGGAGATTATGGCTACACCTTC.

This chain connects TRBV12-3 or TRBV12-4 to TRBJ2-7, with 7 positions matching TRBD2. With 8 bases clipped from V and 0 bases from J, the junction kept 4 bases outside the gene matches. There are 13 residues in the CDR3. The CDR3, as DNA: TGTGCCAGCCAGCGGGATGGCTCCTACGAGCAGTACTTC. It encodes CASQRDGSYEQYF.

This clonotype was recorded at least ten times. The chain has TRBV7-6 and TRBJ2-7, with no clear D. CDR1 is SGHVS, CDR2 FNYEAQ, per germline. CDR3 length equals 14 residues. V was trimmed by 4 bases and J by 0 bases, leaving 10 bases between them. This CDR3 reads CASSSKIGSYEQYF. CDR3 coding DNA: TGTGCCAGCAGCTCCAAGATCGGCTCCTACGAGCAGTACTTC.

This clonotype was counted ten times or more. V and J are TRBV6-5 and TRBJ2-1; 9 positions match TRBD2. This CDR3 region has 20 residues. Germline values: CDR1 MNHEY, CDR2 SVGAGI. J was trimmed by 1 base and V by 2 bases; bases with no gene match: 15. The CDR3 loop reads CASSYRSNSGSLSSYNEQFF. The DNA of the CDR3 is TGTGCCAGCAGTTACCGATCTAATAGCGGGAGCCTTTCTTCCTACAATGAGCAGTTCTTC.

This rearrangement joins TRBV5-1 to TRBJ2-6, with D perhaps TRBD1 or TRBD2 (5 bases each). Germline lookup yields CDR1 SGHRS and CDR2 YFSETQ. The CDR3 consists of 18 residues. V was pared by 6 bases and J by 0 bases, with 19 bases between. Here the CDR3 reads CASTPRDPFSSGANVLTF. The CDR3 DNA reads TGCGCCAGCACCCCCCGGGACCCCTTCAGCTCTGGGGCCAACGTCCTGACTTTC.

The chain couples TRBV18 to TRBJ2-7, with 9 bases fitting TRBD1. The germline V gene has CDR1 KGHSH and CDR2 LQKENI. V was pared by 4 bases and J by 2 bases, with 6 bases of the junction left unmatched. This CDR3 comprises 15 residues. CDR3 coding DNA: TGTGCCAGCTCACTGACCGGGACAGGGACCTACGAGCAGTACTTC. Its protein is CASSLTGTGTYEQYF.

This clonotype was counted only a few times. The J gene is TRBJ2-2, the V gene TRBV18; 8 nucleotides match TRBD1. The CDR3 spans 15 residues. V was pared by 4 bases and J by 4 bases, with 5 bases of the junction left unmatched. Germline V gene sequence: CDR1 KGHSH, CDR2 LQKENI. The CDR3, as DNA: TGTGCCAGCTCACTGACAGGGGCGGCCACCGGGGAGCTGTTTTTT. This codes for CASSLTGAATGELFF.

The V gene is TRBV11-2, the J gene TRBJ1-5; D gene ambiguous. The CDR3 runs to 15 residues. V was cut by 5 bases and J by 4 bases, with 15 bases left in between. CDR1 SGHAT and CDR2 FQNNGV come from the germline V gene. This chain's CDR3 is CASSPDGLANQPQHF. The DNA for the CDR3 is TGTGCCAGCAGCCCAGATGGGTTGGCGAATCAGCCCCAGCATTTT.

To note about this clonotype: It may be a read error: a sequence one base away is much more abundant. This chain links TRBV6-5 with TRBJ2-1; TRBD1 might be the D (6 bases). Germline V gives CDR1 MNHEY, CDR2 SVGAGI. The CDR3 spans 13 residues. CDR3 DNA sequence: TGTGCCAGCAGACGAACAGGGTACAATGAGGAGTTCTTC. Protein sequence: CASRRTGYNEEFF.

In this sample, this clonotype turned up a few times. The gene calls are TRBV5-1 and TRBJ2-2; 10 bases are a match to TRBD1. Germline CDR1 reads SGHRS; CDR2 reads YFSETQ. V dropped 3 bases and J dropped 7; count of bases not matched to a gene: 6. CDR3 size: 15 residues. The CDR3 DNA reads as TGCGCCAGCAGCTCCGGGACAGGGGCGGACGGGGAGCTGTTTTTT. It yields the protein CASSSGTGADGELFF.

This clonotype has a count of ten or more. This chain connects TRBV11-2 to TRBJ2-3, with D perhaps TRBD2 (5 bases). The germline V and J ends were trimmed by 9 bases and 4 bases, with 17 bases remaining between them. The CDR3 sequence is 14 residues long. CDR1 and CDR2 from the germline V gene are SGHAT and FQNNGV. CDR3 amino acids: CASSVTKGADTQYF. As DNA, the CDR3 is TGTGCCAGTTCAGTGACAAAGGGAGCAGATACGCAGTATTTT.

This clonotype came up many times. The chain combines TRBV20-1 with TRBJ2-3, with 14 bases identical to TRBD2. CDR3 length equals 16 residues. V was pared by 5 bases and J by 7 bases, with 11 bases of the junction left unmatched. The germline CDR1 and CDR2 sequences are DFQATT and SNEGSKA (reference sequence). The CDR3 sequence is CSAFTGTSGSYNTQYF. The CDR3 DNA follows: TGCAGTGCTTTCACCGGGACTAGCGGGAGTTACAATACGCAGTATTTT.

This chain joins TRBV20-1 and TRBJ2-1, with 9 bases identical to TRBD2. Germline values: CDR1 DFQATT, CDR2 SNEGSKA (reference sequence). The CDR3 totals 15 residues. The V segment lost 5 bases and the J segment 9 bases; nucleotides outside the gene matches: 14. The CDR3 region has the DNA TGCAGTGCTGGCCCCCCTCGCGGGGGGGCCTGTGAGCAGTTCTTC. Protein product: CSAGPPRGGACEQFF.

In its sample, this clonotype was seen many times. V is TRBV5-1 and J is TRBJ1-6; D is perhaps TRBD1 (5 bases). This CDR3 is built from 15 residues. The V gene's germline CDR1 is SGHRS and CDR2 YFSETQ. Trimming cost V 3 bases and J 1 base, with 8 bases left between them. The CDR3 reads CASSSEGSYNSPLHF. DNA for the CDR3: TGCGCCAGCAGCTCCGAGGGGTCCTATAATTCACCCCTCCACTTT.

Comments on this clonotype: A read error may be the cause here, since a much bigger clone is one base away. CDR3 region: CTSTRAGGNNEQFF. The DNA for the CDR3 is TGTACCAGCACCCGAGCGGGAGGGAACAATGAGCAGTTCTTC. The chain recombines TRBV27 with TRBJ2-1; 10 bases are a match to TRBD2. CDR3 length equals 14 residues. The germline V gene has CDR1 MNHEY and CDR2 SMNVEV (reference sequence).

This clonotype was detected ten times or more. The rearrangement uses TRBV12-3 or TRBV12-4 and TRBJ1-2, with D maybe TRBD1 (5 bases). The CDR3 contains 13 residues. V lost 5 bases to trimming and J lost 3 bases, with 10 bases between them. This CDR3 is CASSPGADYGYTF. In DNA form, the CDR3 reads TGTGCCAGCAGTCCCGGGGCGGACTATGGCTACACCTTC.

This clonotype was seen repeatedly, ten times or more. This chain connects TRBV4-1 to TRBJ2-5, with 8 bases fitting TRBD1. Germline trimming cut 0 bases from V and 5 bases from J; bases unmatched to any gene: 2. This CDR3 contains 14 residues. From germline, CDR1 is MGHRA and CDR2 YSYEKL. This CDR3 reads CASSQDRGLETQYF. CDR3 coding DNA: TGCGCCAGCAGCCAAGACAGGGGGCTGGAGACCCAGTACTTC.

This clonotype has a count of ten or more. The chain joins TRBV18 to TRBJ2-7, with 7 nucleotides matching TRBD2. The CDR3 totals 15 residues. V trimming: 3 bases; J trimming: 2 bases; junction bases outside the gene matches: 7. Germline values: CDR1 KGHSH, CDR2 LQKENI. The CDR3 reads CASSPLREAAYEQYF. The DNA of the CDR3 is TGTGCCAGCTCACCCCTCCGGGAGGCCGCCTACGAGCAGTACTTC.

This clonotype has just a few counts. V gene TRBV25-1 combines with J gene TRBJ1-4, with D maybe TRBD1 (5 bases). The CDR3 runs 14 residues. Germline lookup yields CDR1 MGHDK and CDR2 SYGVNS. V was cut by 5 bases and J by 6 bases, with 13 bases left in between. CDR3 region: CASSSSGTDEKLFF. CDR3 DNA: TGTGCCAGCAGTTCATCCGGGACGGATGAAAAACTGTTTTTT. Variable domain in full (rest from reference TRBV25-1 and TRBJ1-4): EADIYQTPRYLVIGTGKKITLECSQTMGHDKMYWYQQDPGMELHLIHYSYGVNSTEKGDLSSESTVSRIRTEHFPLTLESARPSHTSQYLCASSSSGTDEKLFFGSGTQLSVL.

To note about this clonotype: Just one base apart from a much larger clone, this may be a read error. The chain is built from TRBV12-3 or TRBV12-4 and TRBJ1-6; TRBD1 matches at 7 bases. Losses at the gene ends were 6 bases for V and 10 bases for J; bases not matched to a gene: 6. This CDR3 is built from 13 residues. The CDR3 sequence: CASRVQGKSPLHF. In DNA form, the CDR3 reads TGTGCCAGCAGGGTACAGGGGAAGTCACCCCTCCACTTT.

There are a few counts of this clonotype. This chain's CDR3 is CSARVLPRGRTEAFF. CDR3 in DNA: TGCAGTGCTAGGGTCCTCCCTAGGGGCCGCACTGAAGCTTTCTTT. V and J are TRBV20-1 and TRBJ1-1; maybe TRBD1 (5 bases). The CDR3 is 15 residues long. CDR1 and CDR2 (germline): DFQATT, SNEGSKA (reference sequence). Trimming removed 3 bases at V and 4 bases at J, with 18 bases between.

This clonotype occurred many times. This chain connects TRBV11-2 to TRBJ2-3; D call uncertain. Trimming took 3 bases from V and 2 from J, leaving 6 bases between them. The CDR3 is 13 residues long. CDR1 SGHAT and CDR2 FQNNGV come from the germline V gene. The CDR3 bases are TGTGCCAGCAGCTTCTATCTCACAGATACGCAGTATTTT. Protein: CASSFYLTDTQYF.

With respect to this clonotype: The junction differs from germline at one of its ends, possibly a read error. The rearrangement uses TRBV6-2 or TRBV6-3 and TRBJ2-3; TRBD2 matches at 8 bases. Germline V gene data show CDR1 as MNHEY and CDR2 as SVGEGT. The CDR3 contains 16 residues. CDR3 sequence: CGSSSYAGGPQNTQYF. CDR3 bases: TGTGGCAGCAGTTCCTACGCGGGAGGCCCCCAAAATACGCAGTATTTT.